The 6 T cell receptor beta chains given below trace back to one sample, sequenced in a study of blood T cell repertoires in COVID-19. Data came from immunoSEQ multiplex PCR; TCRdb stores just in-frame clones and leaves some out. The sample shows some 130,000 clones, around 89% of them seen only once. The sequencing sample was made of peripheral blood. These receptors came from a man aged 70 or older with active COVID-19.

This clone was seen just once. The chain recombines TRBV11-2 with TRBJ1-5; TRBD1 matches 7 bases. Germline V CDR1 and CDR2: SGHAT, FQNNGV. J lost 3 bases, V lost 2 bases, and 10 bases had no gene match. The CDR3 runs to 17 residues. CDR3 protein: CASSLRGGAGYNQPQHF. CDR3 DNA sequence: TGTGCCAGCAGCTTACGAGGGGGCGCAGGGTACAATCAGCCCCAGCATTTT.

The DNA for the CDR3 is TGTGCCAGCAGCCGCCTTTCGGGAGGGAACACCGGGGAGCTGTTTTTT. Translation gives CASSRLSGGNTGELFF. The chain employs TRBV9 and TRBJ2-2; 7 bases are a match to TRBD2. The CDR3 has 16 amino acids. With 4 bases clipped from V and 1 base from J, the junction kept 7 bases outside the gene matches. Germline CDR1 is SGDLS and CDR2 is YYNGEE.

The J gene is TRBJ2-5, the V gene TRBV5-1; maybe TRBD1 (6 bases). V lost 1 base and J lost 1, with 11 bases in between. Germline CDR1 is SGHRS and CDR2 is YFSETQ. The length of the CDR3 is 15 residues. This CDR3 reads CASSLPQGIQETQYF. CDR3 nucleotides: TGCGCCAGCAGCTTGCCACAGGGCATCCAAGAGACCCAGTACTTC.

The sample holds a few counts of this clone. The CDR3 region is CASSYSLLGEQYF. CDR3 DNA: TGTGCCAGCAGTTACTCCCTACTCGGCGAGCAGTACTTC. The genes are TRBV6-6 and TRBJ2-7; D is uncertain. The CDR3 covers 13 residues. V shed 0 bases and J shed 6 bases, with 9 bases lying between them. CDR1 MNHNY and CDR2 SVGAGI come from the germline V gene (reference sequence).

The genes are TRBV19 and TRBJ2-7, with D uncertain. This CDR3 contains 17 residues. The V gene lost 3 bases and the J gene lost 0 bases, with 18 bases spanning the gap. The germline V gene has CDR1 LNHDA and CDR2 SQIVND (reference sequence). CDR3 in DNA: TGTGCCAGTAGTATCTACGCAGGAACATTTTTCTCCTACGAGCAGTACTTC. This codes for CASSIYAGTFFSYEQYF.

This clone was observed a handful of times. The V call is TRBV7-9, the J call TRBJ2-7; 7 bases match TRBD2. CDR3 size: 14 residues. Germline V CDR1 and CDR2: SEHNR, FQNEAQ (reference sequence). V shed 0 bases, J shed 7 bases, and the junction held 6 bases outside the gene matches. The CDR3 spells CASSLAGLAVEQYF. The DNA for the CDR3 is TGTGCCAGCAGCTTAGCGGGGCTAGCGGTTGAGCAGTACTTC.